The entry below gives a single T cell receptor (beta chain) sequence along with its context. The record originates from a study of cytomegalovirus exposure and HLA in healthy donors. The germline V gene encodes CDR1 DFQATT and CDR2 SNEGSKA (reference sequence). CDR3 length: 11 residues. Trimming stripped 6 bases from V and 4 bases from J, with 9 bases between. 13 Jbeta primers and 60 Vbeta primers were used for the PCR. Produced via immunoSEQ multiplex PCR; TCRdb's table is partial and in-frame only. The data contain roughly 50,000 clones, about 81% of them singletons. This chain connects TRBV20-1 to TRBJ1-1, with D hard to call. The receptor was derived from a man aged 25-40 years in good health and CMV-seropositive. What was sequenced was PBMCs. The CDR3 DNA reads as TGCAGTGCCGTACACCTCACTGAAGCTTTCTTT. This codes for CSAVHLTEAFF.